The rows below give T cell receptor beta chains drawn from one sample of a study of control samples from healthy donors and cancer patients. Profiled with immunoSEQ multiplex PCR; TCRdb holds only in-frame clones, not every one. Among about 120,000 clones listed, over 90% were seen once. The sample consisted of blood. These receptors were collected from a man aged 25 to 40 in good health. Each CDR3 is given with its conserved first and last residue. D genes are given only for firm matches. Some rows have no size entry. The others give once, few or many, or a class for an expanded clone.

clone_size: .; v_call: TRBV27; j_call: TRBJ2-1; d_call: TRBD1; cdr3_length: 20; cdr3_aa: CASSPRQGLFTQSSYNEQFF; cdr3_nt: TGTGCCAGCAGTCCCCGACAGGGGCTATTTACTCAGAGCTCCTACAATGAGCAGTTCTTC
clone_size: once; v_call: TRBV28; j_call: TRBJ1-1; d_call: .; cdr3_length: 13; cdr3_aa: CASSEGGWTEAFF; cdr3_nt: TGTGCCAGCAGTGAAGGGGGATGGACTGAAGCTTTCTTT
clone_size: .; v_call: TRBV5-5; j_call: TRBJ1-3; d_call: .; cdr3_length: 15; cdr3_aa: CASSLFTGPGNTIYF; cdr3_nt: TGTGCCAGCAGCTTGTTTACAGGGCCTGGAAACACCATATATTTT
clone_size: few; v_call: TRBV28; j_call: TRBJ1-4; d_call: TRBD1; cdr3_length: 14; cdr3_aa: CASSWDRHNEKLFF; cdr3_nt: TGTGCCAGCAGCTGGGACAGGCATAATGAAAAACTGTTTTTT
clone_size: .; v_call: TRBV6-5; j_call: TRBJ1-4; d_call: .; cdr3_length: 15; cdr3_aa: CASSYNQGSNEKLFF; cdr3_nt: TGTGCCAGCAGTTACAATCAGGGATCTAATGAAAAACTGTTTTTT
clone_size: .; v_call: TRBV11-2; j_call: TRBJ1-6; d_call: TRBD1; cdr3_length: 18; cdr3_aa: CASSFTAAGGTNNSPLHF; cdr3_nt: TGTGCCAGCAGCTTCACCGCGGCAGGGGGCACTAATAATTCACCCCTCCACTTT
clone_size: .; v_call: TRBV7-9; j_call: TRBJ1-2; d_call: .; cdr3_length: 13; cdr3_aa: CASSSNQANGYTF; cdr3_nt: TGTGCCAGCAGCTCCAATCAGGCTAATGGCTACACCTTC
clone_size: .; v_call: TRBV7-9; j_call: TRBJ2-3; d_call: TRBD1; cdr3_length: 15; cdr3_aa: CASSPPGTVTDTQYF; cdr3_nt: TGTGCCAGCAGCCCACCCGGGACAGTCACAGATACGCAGTATTTT
clone_size: .; v_call: TRBV7-2; j_call: TRBJ1-2; d_call: TRBD1; cdr3_length: 13; cdr3_aa: CASSIQGREGYTF; cdr3_nt: TGTGCCAGCAGCATACAGGGGAGAGAGGGCTACACCTTC
clone_size: .; v_call: TRBV10-3; j_call: TRBJ1-1; d_call: .; cdr3_length: 15; cdr3_aa: CAIRDLSGTGTEAFF; cdr3_nt: TGTGCCATCAGAGACCTCTCGGGGACGGGGACTGAAGCTTTCTTT
clone_size: .; v_call: TRBV19; j_call: TRBJ1-2; d_call: .; cdr3_length: 16; cdr3_aa: CASSMILPTSGEGYTF; cdr3_nt: TGTGCCAGTAGTATGATACTACCAACGTCGGGGGAGGGCTACACCTTC
clone_size: .; v_call: TRBV5-4; j_call: TRBJ2-5; d_call: .; cdr3_length: 13; cdr3_aa: CASSLTEQETQYF; cdr3_nt: TGTGCCAGCAGCTTGACCGAACAAGAGACCCAGTACTTC